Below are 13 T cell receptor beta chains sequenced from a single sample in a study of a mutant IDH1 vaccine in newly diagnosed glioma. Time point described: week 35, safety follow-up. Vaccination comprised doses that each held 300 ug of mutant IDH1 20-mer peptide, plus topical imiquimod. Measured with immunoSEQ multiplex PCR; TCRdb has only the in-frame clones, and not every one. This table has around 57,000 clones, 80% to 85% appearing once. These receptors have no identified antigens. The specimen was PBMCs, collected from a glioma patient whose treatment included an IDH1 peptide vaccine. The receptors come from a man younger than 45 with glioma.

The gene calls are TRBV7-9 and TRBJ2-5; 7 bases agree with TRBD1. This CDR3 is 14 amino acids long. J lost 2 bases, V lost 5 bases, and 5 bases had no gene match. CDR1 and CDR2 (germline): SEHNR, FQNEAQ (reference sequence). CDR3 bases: TGTGCCAGCAGCCCCCCGGACAGGCAAGAGACCCAGTACTTC. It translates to CASSPPDRQETQYF. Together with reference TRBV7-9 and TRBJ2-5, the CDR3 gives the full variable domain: DTGVSQNPRHKITKRGQNVTFRCDPISEHNRLYWYRQTLGQGPEFLTYFQNEAQLEKSRLLSDRFSAERPKGSFSTLEIQRTEQGDSAMYLCASSPPDRQETQYFGPGTRLLVL.

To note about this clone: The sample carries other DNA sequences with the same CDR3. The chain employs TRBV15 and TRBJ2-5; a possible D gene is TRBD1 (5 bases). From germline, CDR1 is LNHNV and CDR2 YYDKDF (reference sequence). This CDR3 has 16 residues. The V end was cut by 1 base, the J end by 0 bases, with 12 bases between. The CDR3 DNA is TGTGCCACCAGCAGAGCTACAGGTTTGGACCAAGAGACCCAGTACTTC. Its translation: CATSRATGLDQETQYF.

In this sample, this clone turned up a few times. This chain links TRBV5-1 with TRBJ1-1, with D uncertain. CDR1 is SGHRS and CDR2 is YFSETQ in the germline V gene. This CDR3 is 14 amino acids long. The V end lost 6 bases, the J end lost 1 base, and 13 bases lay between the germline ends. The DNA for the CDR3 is TGCGCCAGCAATCGTAGAGATTGGAACACTGAAGCTTTCTTT. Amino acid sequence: CASNRRDWNTEAFF.

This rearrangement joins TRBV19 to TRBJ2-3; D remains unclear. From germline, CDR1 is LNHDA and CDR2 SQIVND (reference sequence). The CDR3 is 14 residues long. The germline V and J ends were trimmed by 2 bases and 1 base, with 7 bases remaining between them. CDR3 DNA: TGTGCCAGTAGTATATCCCTCGGCACAGATACGCAGTATTTT. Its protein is CASSISLGTDTQYF.

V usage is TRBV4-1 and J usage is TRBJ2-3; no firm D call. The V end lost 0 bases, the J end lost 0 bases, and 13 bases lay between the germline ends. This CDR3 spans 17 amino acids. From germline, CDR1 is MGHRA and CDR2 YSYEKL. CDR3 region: CASSQDSRVWSTDTQYF. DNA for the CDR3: TGCGCCAGCAGCCAAGATTCTAGGGTCTGGAGCACAGATACGCAGTATTTT.

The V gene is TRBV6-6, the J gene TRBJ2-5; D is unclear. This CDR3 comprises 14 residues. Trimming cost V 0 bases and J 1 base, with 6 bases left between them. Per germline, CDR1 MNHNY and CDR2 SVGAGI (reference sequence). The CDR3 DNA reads TGTGCCAGCAGTTACTCGTCGCCCCAAGAGACCCAGTACTTC. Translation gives CASSYSSPQETQYF.

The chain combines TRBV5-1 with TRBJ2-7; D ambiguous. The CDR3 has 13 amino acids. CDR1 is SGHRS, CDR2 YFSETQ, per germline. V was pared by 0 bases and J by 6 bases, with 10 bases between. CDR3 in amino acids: CASSLEGSCEQYF. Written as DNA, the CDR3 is TGCGCCAGCAGCTTGGAGGGATCTTGCGAGCAGTACTTC.

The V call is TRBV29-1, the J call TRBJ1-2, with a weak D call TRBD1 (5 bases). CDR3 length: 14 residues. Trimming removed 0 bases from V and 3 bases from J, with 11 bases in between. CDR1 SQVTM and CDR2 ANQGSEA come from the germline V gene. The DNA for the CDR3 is TGCAGCGTTGAAGATGGGTGGGGACACTATGGCTACACCTTC. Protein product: CSVEDGWGHYGYTF.

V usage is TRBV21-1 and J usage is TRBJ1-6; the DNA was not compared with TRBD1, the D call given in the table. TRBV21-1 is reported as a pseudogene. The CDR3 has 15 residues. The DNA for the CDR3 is TGTGCCAGCAGCAAAGATCGGACAGGCAACTCACCCCTCCACTTT. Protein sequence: CASSKDRTGNSPLHF.

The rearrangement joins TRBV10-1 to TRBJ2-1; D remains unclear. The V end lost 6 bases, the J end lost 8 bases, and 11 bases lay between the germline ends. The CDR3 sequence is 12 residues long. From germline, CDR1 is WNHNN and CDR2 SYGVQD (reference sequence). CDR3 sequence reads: CASSSFRDEQFF. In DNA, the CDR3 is TGCGCCAGCAGCTCATTTAGGGATGAGCAGTTCTTC.

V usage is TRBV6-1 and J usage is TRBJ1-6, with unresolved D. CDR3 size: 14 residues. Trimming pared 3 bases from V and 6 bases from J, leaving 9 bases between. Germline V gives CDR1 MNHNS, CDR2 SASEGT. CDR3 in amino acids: CASSEGVSNSPLHF. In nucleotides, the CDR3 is TGTGCCAGCAGTGAGGGCGTCAGTAATTCACCCCTCCACTTT.

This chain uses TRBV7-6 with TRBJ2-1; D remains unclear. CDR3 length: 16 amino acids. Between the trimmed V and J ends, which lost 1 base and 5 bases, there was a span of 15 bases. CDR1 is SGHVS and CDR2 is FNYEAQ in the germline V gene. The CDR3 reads CASSLVGAEFHNEQFF. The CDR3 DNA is TGTGCCAGCAGCTTAGTCGGTGCGGAGTTCCACAATGAGCAGTTCTTC.

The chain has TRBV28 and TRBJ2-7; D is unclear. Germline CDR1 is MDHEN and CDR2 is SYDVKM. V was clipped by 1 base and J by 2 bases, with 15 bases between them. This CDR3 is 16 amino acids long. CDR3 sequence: CASSLYDNRPAYEQYF. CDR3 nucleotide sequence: TGTGCCAGCAGTTTATATGATAACAGACCAGCCTACGAGCAGTACTTC.